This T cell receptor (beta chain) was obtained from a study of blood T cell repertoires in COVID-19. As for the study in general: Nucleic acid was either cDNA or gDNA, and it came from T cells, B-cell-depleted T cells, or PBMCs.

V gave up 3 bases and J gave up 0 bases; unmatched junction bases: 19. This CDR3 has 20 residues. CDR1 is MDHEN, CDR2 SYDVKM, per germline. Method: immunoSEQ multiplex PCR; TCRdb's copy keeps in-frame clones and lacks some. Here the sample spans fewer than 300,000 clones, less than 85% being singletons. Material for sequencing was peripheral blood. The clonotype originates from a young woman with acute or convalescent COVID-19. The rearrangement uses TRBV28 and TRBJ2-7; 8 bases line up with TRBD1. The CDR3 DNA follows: TGTGCCAGCAGTTTTTCGCGCCTCACCGGGACAGGTATAAACTCCTACGAGCAGTACTTC. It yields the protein CASSFSRLTGTGINSYEQYF. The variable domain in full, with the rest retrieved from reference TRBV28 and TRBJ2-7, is DVKVTQSSRYLVKRTGEKVFLECVQDMDHENMFWYRQDPGLGLRLIYFSYDVKMKEKGDIPEGYSVSREKKERFSLILESASTNQTSMYLCASSFSRLTGTGINSYEQYFGPGTRLTVT.